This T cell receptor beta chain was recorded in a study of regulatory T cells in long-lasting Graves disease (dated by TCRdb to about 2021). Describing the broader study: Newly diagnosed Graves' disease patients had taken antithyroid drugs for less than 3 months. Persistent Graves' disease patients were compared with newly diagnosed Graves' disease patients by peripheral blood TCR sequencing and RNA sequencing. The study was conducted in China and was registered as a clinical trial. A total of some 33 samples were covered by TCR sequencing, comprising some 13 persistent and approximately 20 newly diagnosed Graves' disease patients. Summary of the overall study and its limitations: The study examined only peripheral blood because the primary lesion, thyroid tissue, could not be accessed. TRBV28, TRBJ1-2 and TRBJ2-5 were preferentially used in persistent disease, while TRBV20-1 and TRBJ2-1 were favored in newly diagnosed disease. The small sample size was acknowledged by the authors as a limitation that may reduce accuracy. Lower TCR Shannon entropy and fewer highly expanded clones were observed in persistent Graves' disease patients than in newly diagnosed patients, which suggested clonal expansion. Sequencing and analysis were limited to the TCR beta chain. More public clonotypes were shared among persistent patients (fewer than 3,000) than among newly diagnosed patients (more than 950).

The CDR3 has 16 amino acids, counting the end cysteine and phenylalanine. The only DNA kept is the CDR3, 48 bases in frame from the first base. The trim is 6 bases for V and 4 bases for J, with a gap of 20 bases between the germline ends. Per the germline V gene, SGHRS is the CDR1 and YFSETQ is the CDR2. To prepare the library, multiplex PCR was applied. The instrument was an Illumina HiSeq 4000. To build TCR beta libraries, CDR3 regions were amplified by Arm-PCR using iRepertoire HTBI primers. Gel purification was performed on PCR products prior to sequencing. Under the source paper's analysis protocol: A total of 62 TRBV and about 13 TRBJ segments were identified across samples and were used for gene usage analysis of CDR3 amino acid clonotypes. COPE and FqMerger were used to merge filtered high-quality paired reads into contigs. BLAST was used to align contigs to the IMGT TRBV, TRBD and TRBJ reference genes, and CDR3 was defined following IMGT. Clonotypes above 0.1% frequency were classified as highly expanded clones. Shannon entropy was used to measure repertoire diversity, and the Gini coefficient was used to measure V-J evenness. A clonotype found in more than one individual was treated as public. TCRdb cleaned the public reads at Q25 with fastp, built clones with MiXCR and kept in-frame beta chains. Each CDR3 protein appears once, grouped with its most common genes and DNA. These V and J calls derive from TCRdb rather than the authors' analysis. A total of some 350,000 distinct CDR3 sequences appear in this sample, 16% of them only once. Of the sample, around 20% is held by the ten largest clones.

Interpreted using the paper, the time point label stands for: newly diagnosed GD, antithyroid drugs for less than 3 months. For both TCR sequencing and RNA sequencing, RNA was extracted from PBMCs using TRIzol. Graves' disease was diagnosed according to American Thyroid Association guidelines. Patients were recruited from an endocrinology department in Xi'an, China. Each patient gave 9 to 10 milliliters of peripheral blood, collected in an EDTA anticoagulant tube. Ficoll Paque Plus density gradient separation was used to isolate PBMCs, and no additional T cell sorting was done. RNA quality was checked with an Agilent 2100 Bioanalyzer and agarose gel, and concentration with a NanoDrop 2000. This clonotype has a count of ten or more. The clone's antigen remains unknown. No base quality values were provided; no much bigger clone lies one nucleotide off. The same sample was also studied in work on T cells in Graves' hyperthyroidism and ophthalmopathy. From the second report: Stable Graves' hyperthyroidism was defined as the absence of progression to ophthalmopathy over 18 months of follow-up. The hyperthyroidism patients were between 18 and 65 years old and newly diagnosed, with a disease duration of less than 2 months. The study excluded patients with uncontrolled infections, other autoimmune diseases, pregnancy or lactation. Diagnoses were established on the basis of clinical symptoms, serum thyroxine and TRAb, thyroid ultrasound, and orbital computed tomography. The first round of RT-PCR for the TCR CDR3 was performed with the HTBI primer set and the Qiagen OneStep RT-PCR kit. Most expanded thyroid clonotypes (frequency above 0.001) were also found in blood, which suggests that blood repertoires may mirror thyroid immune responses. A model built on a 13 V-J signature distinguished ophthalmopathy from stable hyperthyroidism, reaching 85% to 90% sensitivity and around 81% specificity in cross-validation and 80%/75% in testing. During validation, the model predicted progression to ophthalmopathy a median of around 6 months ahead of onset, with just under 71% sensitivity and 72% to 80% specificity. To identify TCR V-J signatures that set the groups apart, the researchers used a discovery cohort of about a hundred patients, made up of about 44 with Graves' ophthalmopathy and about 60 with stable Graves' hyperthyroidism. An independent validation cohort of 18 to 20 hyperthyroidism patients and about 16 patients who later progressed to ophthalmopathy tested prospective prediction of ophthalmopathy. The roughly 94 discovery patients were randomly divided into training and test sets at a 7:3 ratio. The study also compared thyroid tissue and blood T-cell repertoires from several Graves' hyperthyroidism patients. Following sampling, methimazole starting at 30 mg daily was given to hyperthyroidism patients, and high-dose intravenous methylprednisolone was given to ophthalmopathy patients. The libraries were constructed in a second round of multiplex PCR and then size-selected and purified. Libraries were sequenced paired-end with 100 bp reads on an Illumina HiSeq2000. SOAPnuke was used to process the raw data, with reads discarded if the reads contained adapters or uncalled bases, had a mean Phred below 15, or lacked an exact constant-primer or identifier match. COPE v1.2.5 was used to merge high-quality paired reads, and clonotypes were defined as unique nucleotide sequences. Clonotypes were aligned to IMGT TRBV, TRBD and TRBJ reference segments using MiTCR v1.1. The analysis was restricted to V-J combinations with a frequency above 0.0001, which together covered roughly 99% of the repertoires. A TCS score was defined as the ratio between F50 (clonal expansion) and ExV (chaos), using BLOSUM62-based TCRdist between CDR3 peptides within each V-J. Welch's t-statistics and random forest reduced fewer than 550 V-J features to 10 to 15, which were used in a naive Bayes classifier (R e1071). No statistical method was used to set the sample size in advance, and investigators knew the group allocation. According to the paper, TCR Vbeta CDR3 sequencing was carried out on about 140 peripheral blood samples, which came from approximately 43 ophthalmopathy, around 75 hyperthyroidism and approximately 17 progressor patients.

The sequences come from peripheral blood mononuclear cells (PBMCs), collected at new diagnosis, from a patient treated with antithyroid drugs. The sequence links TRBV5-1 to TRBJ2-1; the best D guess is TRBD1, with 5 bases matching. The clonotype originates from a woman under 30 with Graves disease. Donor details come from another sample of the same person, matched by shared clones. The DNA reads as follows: TGCGCCAGCACCCCCAGGGCTTTCGACCCGTACAATGAGCAGTTCTTC. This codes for CASTPRAFDPYNEQFF.